Below are 13 T cell receptor beta chains sequenced from a single sample in a study of CD8 T cells in Susac syndrome. With random hexamers, reverse transcription was performed on about 0.5 to 1 ug of RNA. TCRdb re-called the immunoSEQ multiplex PCR reads through MiXCR, storing one row per CDR3 protein. The sample includes some 97,000 distinct CDR3 sequences, approximately 95% of them seen just once. Specimen: CD8+ T cells from PBMCs. Receptors originate from a human donor with Susac syndrome.

The chain combines TRBV27 with TRBJ2-1; possibly TRBD1 or TRBD2 for D (6 bases each). Per germline, CDR1 MNHEY and CDR2 SMNVEV (reference sequence). The CDR3 consists of 11 residues. V shed 8 bases and J shed 7 bases, with 9 bases lying between them. This chain's CDR3 is CASGGGNEQFF. CDR3 bases: TGTGCCAGCGGAGGGGGTAATGAGCAGTTCTTC.

This clonotype was counted between two and nine times. The rearrangement links TRBV7-9 to TRBJ2-7, with D possibly matching TRBD2 (5 bases). This CDR3 spans 11 amino acids. Germline CDR1 and CDR2: SEHNR and FQNEAQ (reference sequence). The V gene lost 5 bases and the J gene lost 4 bases, with 6 bases spanning the gap. The CDR3 loop is CASSRGYEQYF. The CDR3 region has the DNA TGTGCCAGCAGCCGGGGTTACGAGCAGTACTTC. Full variable domain (remainder filled in from reference TRBV7-9 and TRBJ2-7): DTGVSQNPRHKITKRGQNVTFRCDPISEHNRLYWYRQTLGQGPEFLTYFQNEAQLEKSRLLSDRFSAERPKGSFSTLEIQRTEQGDSAMYLCASSRGYEQYFGPGTRLTVT.

The V call is TRBV12-3 or TRBV12-4, the J call TRBJ2-7, with D tentatively TRBD1 (6 bases). This CDR3 comprises 15 residues. V lost 7 bases and J lost 3, with 19 bases in between. CDR3 DNA: TGTGCCAGCACCAACAGGGTCCAGTATTACTACGAGCAGTACTTC. Encoded protein: CASTNRVQYYYEQYF.

The genes are TRBV20-1 and TRBJ2-1; TRBD1 matches 9 bases. Trimming cost V 6 bases and J 2 bases; bases outside gene matches: 5. CDR3 length equals 14 residues. Germline V gives CDR1 DFQATT, CDR2 SNEGSKA (reference sequence). CDR3 coding DNA: TGCAGTGCCTGGACAGGGGACCCCTACAATGAGCAGTTCTTC. This codes for CSAWTGDPYNEQFF.

The J gene is TRBJ1-6, the V gene TRBV20-1; possibly TRBD1 for D (5 bases). V lost 0 bases and J lost 8, with 17 bases in between. The CDR3 is 16 amino acids. The germline gives CDR1 DFQATT, CDR2 SNEGSKA (reference sequence). The CDR3 loop is CSAREPARQGHSPLHF. The CDR3 DNA is TGCAGTGCTAGAGAGCCCGCCCGGCAGGGTCATTCACCCCTCCACTTT.

The V and J genes are TRBV4-1 and TRBJ2-7; a possible D gene is TRBD1 (5 bases). V lost 1 base and J lost 2, with 9 bases in between. The CDR3 has 14 residues. From germline, CDR1 is MGHRA and CDR2 YSYEKL. Here the CDR3 reads CASSQGREPYEQYF. The CDR3 DNA reads as TGCGCCAGCAGCCAAGGCAGGGAACCCTACGAGCAGTACTTC.

The V call is TRBV12-3 or TRBV12-4, the J call TRBJ2-5; D may match TRBD1 or TRBD2 (6 bases each). V was trimmed by 2 bases and J by 5 bases, leaving 12 bases between them. The length of the CDR3 is 14 residues. The CDR3 protein is CASSLKGGRETQYF. In DNA form, the CDR3 reads TGTGCCAGCAGTTTAAAGGGGGGCCGGGAGACCCAGTACTTC.

This sequence joins TRBV15 and TRBJ2-5; 7 bases align to TRBD2. This CDR3 contains 15 residues. CDR1 LNHNV and CDR2 YYDKDF come from the germline V gene (reference sequence). Germline trimming cut 3 bases from V and 5 bases from J; bases unmatched to any gene: 9. In DNA, the CDR3 is TGTGCCACCAGCAGTATGCGGGGGTTATCGGAGACCCAGTACTTC. This encodes CATSSMRGLSETQYF.

The chain recombines TRBV3-1 with TRBJ2-1; 7 bases match TRBD2. The CDR3 has 16 amino acids. J was trimmed by 4 bases and V by 1 base; bases with no gene match: 7. Germline values: CDR1 LGHDT, CDR2 YNNKEL (reference sequence). The CDR3 DNA is TGTGCCAGCAGCCAAGGTCGACTAGCAGTATACAATGAGCAGTTCTTC. It specifies CASSQGRLAVYNEQFF.

The chain employs TRBV29-1 and TRBJ1-2; unclear D gene. The CDR3 covers 11 residues. Between the trimmed V and J ends, which lost 1 base and 8 bases, there was a span of 8 bases. Germline CDR1 is SQVTM and CDR2 is ANQGSEA. CDR3 in DNA: TGCAGCGTTGAAGGGAGAATAGGCTACACCTTC. Translated: CSVEGRIGYTF.

This sequence joins TRBV25-1 and TRBJ2-6, with 7 positions matching TRBD1. The CDR3 consists of 21 residues. Trimming removed 0 bases from V and 1 base from J; junction bases left unmatched: 15. Germline-derived CDR1 and CDR2 are MGHDK and SYGVNS. The CDR3 sequence is CASSEYSSRLRGPSGANVLTF. The CDR3 DNA follows: TGTGCCAGCAGTGAATATAGCAGCCGGCTAAGGGGGCCATCTGGGGCCAACGTCCTGACTTTC.

The V gene is TRBV3-1, the J gene TRBJ1-1; no definite D call. Trimming stripped 0 bases from V and 5 bases from J, with 10 bases between. Looked up from germline, CDR1 is LGHDT and CDR2 is YNNKEL (reference sequence). This CDR3 has 14 residues. The CDR3 spells CASSQDGRWTEAFF. The CDR3 bases are TGTGCCAGCAGCCAAGATGGGCGATGGACTGAAGCTTTCTTT.

The chain employs TRBV11-2 and TRBJ2-7; 7 bases map to TRBD1. Unmatched junction bases numbered 9, after V lost 4 bases and J lost 0 bases. This CDR3 region has 16 residues. Germline loops: CDR1 SGHAT, CDR2 FQNNGV. Written as DNA, the CDR3 is TGTGCCAGCAGCTCCTTACAGGGGCCGATCTCCTACGAGCAGTACTTC. Its translation: CASSSLQGPISYEQYF.